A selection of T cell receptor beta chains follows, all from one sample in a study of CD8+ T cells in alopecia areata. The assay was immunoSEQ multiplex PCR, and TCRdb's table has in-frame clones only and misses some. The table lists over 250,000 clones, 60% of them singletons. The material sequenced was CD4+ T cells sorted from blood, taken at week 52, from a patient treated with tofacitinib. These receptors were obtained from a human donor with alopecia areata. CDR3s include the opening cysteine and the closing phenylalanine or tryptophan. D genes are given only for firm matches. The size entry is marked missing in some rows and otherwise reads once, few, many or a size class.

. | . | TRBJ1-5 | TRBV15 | CATSRGHLGQPQHF | TGTGCCACCAGCAGAGGACATTTAGGACAGCCCCAGCATTTT
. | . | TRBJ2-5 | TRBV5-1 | CASSLQGQETQYF | TGCGCCAGCAGCTTGCAGGGCCAAGAGACCCAGTACTTC
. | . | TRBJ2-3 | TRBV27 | CASSLWGVETDTQYF | TGTGCCAGCAGTTTATGGGGTGTAGAAACAGATACGCAGTATTTT
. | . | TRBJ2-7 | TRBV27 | CASSLRGEQYF | TGTGCCAGCAGTTTGCGTGGGGAGCAGTACTTC
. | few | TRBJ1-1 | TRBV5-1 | CASSLASLNTEAFF | TGCGCCAGCAGCTTGGCGTCTTTGAACACTGAAGCTTTCTTT
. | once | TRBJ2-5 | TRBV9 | CASSVVGEGETQYF | TGTGCCAGCAGCGTAGTGGGGGAAGGAGAGACCCAGTACTTC
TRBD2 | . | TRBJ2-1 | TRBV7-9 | CASSSLSGLAGVRNEQFF | TGTGCCAGCAGCTCGCTTTCTGGACTAGCGGGGGTCCGCAATGAGCAGTTCTTC
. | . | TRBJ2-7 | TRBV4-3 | CASSRGRVNEQYF | TGCGCCAGCAGCCGGGGACGCGTGAACGAGCAGTACTTC
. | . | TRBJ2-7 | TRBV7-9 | CASSLAGRVVDEQYF | TGTGCCAGCAGCTTAGCCGGCAGGGTAGTTGACGAGCAGTACTTC
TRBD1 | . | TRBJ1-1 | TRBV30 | CAWRAPGTGGLNTEAFF | TGTGCCTGGAGGGCCCCAGGGACAGGGGGATTAAACACTGAAGCTTTCTTT
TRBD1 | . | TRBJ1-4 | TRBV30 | CAWGQGATNEKLFF | TGTGCCTGGGGACAGGGGGCAACTAATGAAAAACTGTTTTTT
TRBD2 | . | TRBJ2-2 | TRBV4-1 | CASSQVGGATGELFF | TGCGCCAGCAGCCAAGTCGGGGGGGCCACCGGGGAGCTGTTTTTT
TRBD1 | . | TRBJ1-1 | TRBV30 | CAWSGDRARLNTEAFF | TGTGCCTGGAGTGGGGACAGGGCTAGGCTGAACACTGAAGCTTTCTTT
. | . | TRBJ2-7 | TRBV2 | CASSDYEQYF | TGTGCCAGCAGTGACTACGAGCAGTACTTC
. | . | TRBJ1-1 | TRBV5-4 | CASSQGPHTEAFF | TGTGCCAGCAGCCAGGGACCGCACACTGAAGCTTTCTTT
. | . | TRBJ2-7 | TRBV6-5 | CASSFGASYEQYF | TGTGCCAGCAGTTTCGGGGCCTCCTACGAGCAGTACTTC
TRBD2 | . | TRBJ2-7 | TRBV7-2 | CASSRGTSTYEQYF | TGTGCCAGCAGTCGCGGGACTAGTACCTACGAGCAGTACTTC
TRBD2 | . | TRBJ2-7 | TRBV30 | CAWSAWSSGGSRDEQYF | TGTGCCTGGAGTGCTTGGAGTAGCGGGGGCTCAAGGGACGAGCAGTACTTC
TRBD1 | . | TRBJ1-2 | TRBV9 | CASSRTGYGYTF | TGTGCCAGCAGCAGGACAGGGTATGGCTACACCTTC
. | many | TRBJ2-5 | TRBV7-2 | CASSLSLGETQYF | TGTGCCAGCAGCTTATCCTTAGGAGAGACCCAGTACTTC
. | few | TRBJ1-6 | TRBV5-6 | CASSFDGGYNSPLHF | TGTGCCAGCAGCTTCGATGGGGGGTACAATTCACCCCTCCACTTT
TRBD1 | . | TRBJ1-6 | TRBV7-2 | CASSRQGAVSPLHF | TGTGCCAGCAGCCGACAGGGCGCCGTTTCACCCCTCCACTTT
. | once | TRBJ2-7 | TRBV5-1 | CASSTGRIPYEQYF | TGCGCCAGCAGCACGGGACGCATTCCCTACGAGCAGTACTTC
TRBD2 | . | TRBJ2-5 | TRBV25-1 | CASSELGSGGARETQYF | TGTGCCAGCAGTGAATTAGGTAGCGGGGGGGCCCGAGAGACCCAGTACTTC
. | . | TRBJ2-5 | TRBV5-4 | CASSFPTRQETQYF | TGTGCCAGCAGCTTCCCAACACGCCAAGAGACCCAGTACTTC
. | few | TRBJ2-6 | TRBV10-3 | CAISGQPPSGANVLTF | TGTGCCATCAGTGGGCAGCCCCCCTCTGGGGCCAACGTCCTGACTTTC
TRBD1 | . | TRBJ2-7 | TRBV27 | CASRPAWGTGGLEQYF | TGTGCCAGCAGACCCGCTTGGGGGACAGGGGGCCTCGAGCAGTACTTC
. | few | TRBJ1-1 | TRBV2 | CAGTAGVMNTEAFF | TGTGCCGGAACGGCAGGAGTGATGAACACTGAAGCTTTCTTT
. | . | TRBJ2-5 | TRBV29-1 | CSVVGTQETQYF | TGCAGCGTAGTCGGGACACAAGAGACCCAGTACTTC
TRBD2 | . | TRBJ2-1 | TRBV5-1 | CASSNSGGTYNEQFF | TGCGCCAGCAGCAATAGCGGGGGGACCTACAATGAGCAGTTCTTC
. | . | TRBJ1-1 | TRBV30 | CAWSSLRGTEAFF | TGTGCCTGGAGTAGCCTCAGGGGCACTGAAGCTTTCTTT
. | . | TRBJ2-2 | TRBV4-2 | CASSHKETGELFF | TGTGCCAGCAGCCACAAGGAAACCGGGGAGCTGTTTTTT
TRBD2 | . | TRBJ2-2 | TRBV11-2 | CASSPGLANTGELFF | TGTGCCAGCAGCCCCGGACTAGCGAACACCGGGGAGCTGTTTTTT
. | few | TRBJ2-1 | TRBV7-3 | CASSLGSYNEQFF | TGTGCCAGCAGCTTAGGCAGTTACAATGAGCAGTTCTTC
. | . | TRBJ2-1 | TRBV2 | CASSEALNYNEQFF | TGTGCCAGCAGTGAAGCACTCAACTACAATGAGCAGTTCTTC
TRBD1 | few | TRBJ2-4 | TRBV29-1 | CSVQGVAKNIQYF | TGCAGCGTTCAGGGGGTGGCCAAAAACATTCAGTACTTC
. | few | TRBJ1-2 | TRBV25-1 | CASSEYTHGYTF | TGTGCCAGCAGTGAATACACTCATGGCTACACCTTC
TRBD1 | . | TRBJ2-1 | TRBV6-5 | CASSYSGTGGLNEQFF | TGTGCCAGCAGTTACTCCGGGACAGGGGGCTTGAATGAGCAGTTCTTC
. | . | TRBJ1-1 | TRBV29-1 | CSVEEGYTEAFF | TGCAGCGTTGAAGAAGGTTATACTGAAGCTTTCTTT
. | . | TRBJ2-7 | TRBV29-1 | CSVAQGYEQYF | TGCAGCGTTGCGCAGGGCTACGAGCAGTACTTC
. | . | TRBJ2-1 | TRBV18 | CASSPLLAENNEQFF | TGTGCCAGCTCACCACTTCTCGCAGAAAACAATGAGCAGTTCTTC
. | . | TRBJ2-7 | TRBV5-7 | CASSLNVATYEQYF | TGTGCCAGCAGCTTAAATGTGGCCACCTACGAGCAGTACTTC
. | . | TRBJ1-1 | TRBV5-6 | CASSFGRTGAFF | TGTGCCAGCAGCTTCGGGCGCACAGGGGCTTTCTTT
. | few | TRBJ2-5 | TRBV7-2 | CASSLAGRGRQTQYF | TGTGCCAGCAGCTTAGCCGGCAGGGGAAGGCAGACCCAGTACTTC